One and the same sample provided the 30 T cell receptor beta chains below, sequenced in a study of blood T cell repertoires in COVID-19. Clones were read by immunoSEQ multiplex PCR, and TCRdb kept only the in-frame ones, dropping some. This sample has over 200,000 clones, with approximately 83% found just once. The sequencing sample was made of peripheral blood. These receptors came from a woman aged 25 to 39 who had recovered from COVID-19.

The chain has TRBV14 and TRBJ2-4; 7 bases are shared with TRBD1. The ends lost 4 bases at V and 1 base at J; junction bases unmatched: 4. CDR1 SGHDN and CDR2 FVKESK come from the germline V gene. CDR3 length: 15 amino acids. In nucleotides, the CDR3 is TGTGCCAGCAGCCGCCAGGGGGAGGCCAAAAACATTCAGTACTTC. This sequence encodes CASSRQGEAKNIQYF.

The chain links TRBV5-1 to TRBJ1-6; D is undetermined. CDR3 length equals 15 residues. V lost 5 bases to trimming and J lost 7 bases, with 16 bases between them. Germline V lookup: CDR1 SGHRS, CDR2 YFSETQ. CDR3 in amino acids: CASRVDPGRNSPLHF. The CDR3 DNA reads TGCGCCAGCAGGGTCGACCCGGGGAGGAATTCACCCCTCCACTTT. Full variable domain (missing parts from reference TRBV5-1 and TRBJ1-6): KAGVTQTPRYLIKTRGQQVTLSCSPISGHRSVSWYQQTPGQGLQFLFEYFSETQRNKGNFPGRFSGRQFSNSRSEMNVSTLELGDSALYLCASRVDPGRNSPLHFGNGTRLTVT.

CDR3 protein: CASSFRPSTNEKLFF. CDR3 DNA sequence: TGTGCCAGCAGTTTTCGTCCTTCAACTAATGAAAAACTGTTTTTT. The chain has TRBV6-5 and TRBJ1-4; D call uncertain. V lost 4 bases and J 0 bases, leaving 9 bases between the germline ends. Germline CDR1 is MNHEY and CDR2 is SVGAGI. The CDR3 runs to 15 residues.

The count of this clone is one. The genes are TRBV3-1 (or the pseudogene TRBV3-2) and TRBJ2-5; the match to TRBD2 covers 8 bases. The CDR3 spans 17 residues. With 1 base clipped from V and 5 bases from J, the junction kept 12 bases outside the gene matches. In germline, CDR1 is LGHDT, CDR2 YNNKEL (reference sequence). In DNA form, the CDR3 reads TGTGCCAGCAGCCAAGGGACGGGGGGGGCCCGTGGGGAGACCCAGTACTTC. It codes for CASSQGTGGARGETQYF.

This clone has a single count. The V and J genes are TRBV6-5 and TRBJ2-1, with a tentative D call TRBD1 (5 bases). This CDR3 contains 16 residues. Trimming took off 0 bases at V and 3 bases at J, with 12 bases between the two ends. Germline lookup yields CDR1 MNHEY and CDR2 SVGAGI. CDR3 in amino acids: CASSYSIRDGYNEQFF. CDR3 coding DNA: TGTGCCAGCAGTTACTCCATCAGGGATGGCTACAATGAGCAGTTCTTC.

This chain uses TRBV6-6 with TRBJ2-3, with 7 bases fitting TRBD1. Germline V gene lookup returns CDR1 MNHNY and CDR2 SVGAGI (reference sequence). The CDR3 totals 13 residues. The V segment lost 4 bases and the J segment 6 bases; nucleotides outside the gene matches: 4. The CDR3, as DNA: TGTGCCAGCAGTTCCGAAGGGGGCGATACGCAGTATTTT. As protein: CASSSEGGDTQYF.

This clone has a handful of counts. This sequence joins TRBV5-1 and TRBJ1-2; 11 nucleotides match TRBD1. CDR3 length: 15 amino acids. Germline assignment: CDR1 SGHRS and CDR2 YFSETQ. The V segment lost 2 bases and the J segment 6 bases; nucleotides outside the gene matches: 6. This CDR3 reads CASSFVGDRGNGYTF. For the CDR3, the DNA is TGCGCCAGCAGCTTTGTCGGGGACAGGGGGAATGGCTACACCTTC.

For the CDR3, the DNA is TGTGCCAGCAGTTTAGGAGCGGGGTTGGGCACTGAAGCTTTCTTT. Amino acid sequence: CASSLGAGLGTEAFF. The chain employs TRBV27 and TRBJ1-1; D call uncertain. Germline assignment: CDR1 MNHEY and CDR2 SMNVEV (reference sequence). V was pared by 2 bases and J by 4 bases, with 14 bases between. The length of the CDR3 is 15 residues.

The V gene is TRBV6-6, the J gene TRBJ2-1, with 8 bases that match TRBD2. Trimming cost V 2 bases and J 3 bases; bases outside gene matches: 0. This CDR3 has 14 residues. Germline V CDR1 and CDR2: MNHNY, SVGAGI (reference sequence). The CDR3 nucleotides read TGTGCCAGCAGTTACGCGGGGGGCTACAATGAGCAGTTCTTC. Encoded protein: CASSYAGGYNEQFF.

This clone has more than one count but fewer than ten. The V call is TRBV5-1, the J call TRBJ1-1, with 7 nucleotides matching TRBD1. Trimming removed 0 bases from V and 1 base from J; junction bases left unmatched: 3. The germline gives CDR1 SGHRS, CDR2 YFSETQ. The CDR3 contains 15 residues. The CDR3 spells CASSLVGQQNTEAFF. CDR3 sequence (DNA): TGCGCCAGCAGCTTGGTGGGACAGCAGAACACTGAAGCTTTCTTT.

This chain links TRBV7-9 with TRBJ1-2, with no clear D. Trimming shortened V by 5 bases and J by 6 bases, and 7 bases separated the two germline ends. The CDR3 contains 11 residues. Germline-derived CDR1 and CDR2 are SEHNR and FQNEAQ (reference sequence). The CDR3 region is CASSPRNGYTF. In nucleotides, the CDR3 is TGTGCCAGCAGCCCGAGGAATGGCTACACCTTC.

The V call is TRBV3-1 (or the pseudogene TRBV3-2), the J call TRBJ1-1; 9 bases map to TRBD1. CDR3 length: 14 residues. The junction had 2 bases not matched to a gene; V was cut back by 3 bases and J by 3 bases. Per germline, CDR1 LGHDT and CDR2 YNNKEL (reference sequence). CDR3 sequence: CASSHGTGYTEAFF. The CDR3 DNA reads TGTGCCAGCAGCCATGGGACAGGGTACACTGAAGCTTTCTTT.

The rearrangement links TRBV7-9 to TRBJ2-4; tentatively, D is TRBD1 (5 bases). This CDR3 has 14 amino acids. In germline, CDR1 is SEHNR, CDR2 FQNEAQ (reference sequence). V lost 3 bases to trimming and J lost 3 bases, with 9 bases between them. This chain's CDR3 is CASSFGQNKNIQYF. DNA of the CDR3: TGTGCCAGCAGCTTCGGACAAAACAAAAACATTCAGTACTTC.

The chain employs TRBV6-5 and TRBJ1-1; possible D gene TRBD1, 5 bases. The germline gives CDR1 MNHEY, CDR2 SVGAGI. This CDR3 contains 16 residues. V dropped 1 base and J dropped 3 bases, with 15 bases sitting between them. The CDR3 sequence: CASSYWKGMGHTEAFF. The CDR3 DNA reads TGTGCCAGCAGTTACTGGAAGGGAATGGGGCACACTGAAGCTTTCTTT.

V and J are TRBV6-5 and TRBJ1-1; D remains ambiguous. Per the germline V gene, CDR1 is MNHEY and CDR2 is SVGAGI. This CDR3 has 11 amino acids. The V and J ends lost 6 bases and 1 base respectively, with 3 bases between them. CDR3 loop: CASSSNTEAFF. For the CDR3, the DNA is TGTGCCAGCAGCTCGAACACTGAAGCTTTCTTT.

The chain has TRBV4-3 and TRBJ1-4, with D tentatively TRBD1 (5 bases). Germline V gene lookup returns CDR1 LGHNA and CDR2 YSLEER. V lost 0 bases, J lost 8 bases, and 16 bases lay in between. The length of the CDR3 is 16 residues. Written as DNA, the CDR3 is TGCGCCAGCAGCCAAGATCGCAAAGGGGCAGGGGAAAAACTGTTTTTT. The encoded protein is CASSQDRKGAGEKLFF.

V and J are TRBV7-6 and TRBJ2-3, with D perhaps matching TRBD1 (6 bases). V gave up 1 base and J gave up 1 base, with 9 bases separating them. The CDR3 extends over 15 amino acids. The germline gives CDR1 SGHVS, CDR2 FNYEAQ. CDR3: CASSLGGQRTDTQYF. CDR3 DNA: TGTGCCAGCAGCTTAGGTGGACAGCGCACAGATACGCAGTATTTT.

The sample holds one count of this clone. This chain links TRBV7-9 with TRBJ2-1, with 7 bases fitting TRBD1. The CDR3 is made up of 13 amino acids. After removal of 3 bases from V and 6 bases from J, the junction contained 2 bases not matched to a gene. Germline V gene data show CDR1 as SEHNR and CDR2 as FQNEAQ (reference sequence). For the CDR3, the DNA is TGTGCCAGCAGCTTGGGACAGCTCAATGAGCAGTTCTTC. This encodes CASSLGQLNEQFF.

This chain uses TRBV5-1 with TRBJ2-5; a possible D gene is TRBD2 (6 bases). The CDR3 has 13 residues. With 0 bases removed from V and 4 bases from J, the gap between germline ends came to 7 bases. Germline V gene sequence: CDR1 SGHRS, CDR2 YFSETQ. Here the CDR3 reads CASSLGRGETQYF. The CDR3 DNA reads TGCGCCAGCAGCTTGGGGCGGGGAGAGACCCAGTACTTC.

This clone came up a few times. The chain is built from TRBV4-3 and TRBJ1-1; 8 positions match TRBD1. Germline CDR1 and CDR2: LGHNA and YSLEER. This CDR3 is 14 amino acids long. The V and J ends lost 3 bases and 4 bases, in that order; junction bases with no gene match: 4. This chain's CDR3 is CASSQVTGGTEAFF. The CDR3 DNA reads TGCGCCAGCAGCCAGGTTACAGGGGGCACTGAAGCTTTCTTT.

The V and J genes are TRBV19 and TRBJ2-3, with D perhaps matching TRBD2 (5 bases). The CDR3 runs to 14 residues. With 6 bases removed from V and 3 bases from J, the gap between germline ends came to 13 bases. The germline gives CDR1 LNHDA, CDR2 SQIVND (reference sequence). The CDR3 DNA reads as TGTGCCAGTAGAATGTGGGGAGATACAGATACGCAGTATTTT. Amino acids: CASRMWGDTDTQYF.

The V call is TRBV3-1 (or the pseudogene TRBV3-2), the J call TRBJ2-3, with unresolved D. CDR1 is LGHDT and CDR2 is YNNKEL in the germline V gene (reference sequence). V was pared by 3 bases and J by 2 bases, with 6 bases between. CDR3 length equals 13 residues. CDR3 coding DNA: TGTGCCAGCAGCCAGGCCTCCACAGATACGCAGTATTTT. Its protein is CASSQASTDTQYF.

This clone was recorded a few times. This rearrangement joins TRBV30 to TRBJ1-5; the match to TRBD1 covers 11 bases. The CDR3 contains 16 residues. CDR1 is GTSNPN, CDR2 SVGIG, per germline (reference sequence). V trimming: 3 bases; J trimming: 0 bases; junction bases outside the gene matches: 4. The CDR3 here is CAWSPGQGDSNQPQHF. DNA of the CDR3: TGTGCCTGGAGCCCGGGACAGGGGGATAGCAATCAGCCCCAGCATTTT.

The chain joins TRBV5-6 to TRBJ2-7, with D perhaps matching TRBD2 (7 bases). Trimming removed 2 bases from V and 7 bases from J, with 13 bases in between. The germline V gene encodes CDR1 SGHDT and CDR2 YYEEEE. CDR3 length: 13 residues. The CDR3 spells CASSFGGAREQYF. CDR3 bases: TGTGCCAGCAGCTTTGGGGGGGCGCGTGAGCAGTACTTC.

This clone was seen more than once but under ten times. The chain combines TRBV11-2 with TRBJ2-7; TRBD1 aligns across 7 bases. V was pared by 0 bases and J by 2 bases, with 4 bases of the junction left unmatched. The CDR3 has 15 residues. Germline loops: CDR1 SGHAT, CDR2 FQNNGV. This chain's CDR3 is CASSLDYRGPYEQYF. CDR3 in DNA: TGTGCCAGCAGCTTAGATTACAGGGGACCCTACGAGCAGTACTTC.

This clone is a singleton in its sample. This rearrangement joins TRBV5-6 to TRBJ2-3; D remains unclear. The CDR3 sequence is 15 residues long. CDR1 and CDR2 from the germline V gene are SGHDT and YYEEEE. Trimming removed 3 bases at V and 4 bases at J, with 15 bases between. The CDR3 DNA reads as TGTGCCAGCAGCTCATACAGCATCGGCGCAGATACGCAGTATTTT. Translation: CASSSYSIGADTQYF.

The chain joins TRBV5-1 to TRBJ2-5; D is possibly TRBD2 (6 bases). In germline, CDR1 is SGHRS, CDR2 YFSETQ. V shed 6 bases and J shed 5 bases, with 11 bases lying between them. The CDR3 sequence is 12 residues long. CDR3 DNA: TGCGCCAGCACCTCCCGGGAGGAGACCCAGTACTTC. This codes for CASTSREETQYF.

This clone was recorded once. The chain uses TRBV5-1 and TRBJ2-1; TRBD1 aligns across 8 bases. V lost 4 bases to trimming and J lost 7 bases; unmatched junction nucleotides: 10. Germline lookup yields CDR1 SGHRS and CDR2 YFSETQ. The CDR3 spans 15 residues. CDR3 sequence (DNA): TGCGCCAGCAGCCTGGGGACAGGATCTGATAATGAGCAGTTCTTC. Protein product: CASSLGTGSDNEQFF.

This chain uses TRBV9 with TRBJ2-1, with D possibly being TRBD1 (6 bases). Germline V gives CDR1 SGDLS, CDR2 YYNGEE. The ends were cut back, 6 bases at V and 4 bases at J, with 11 bases in the middle. This CDR3 spans 13 amino acids. In nucleotides, the CDR3 is TGTGCCAGCAACACTCAGGGGTACAATGAGCAGTTCTTC. Translated: CASNTQGYNEQFF.

V is TRBV28 and J is TRBJ1-5; 12 bases map to TRBD1. In germline, CDR1 is MDHEN, CDR2 SYDVKM. The V gene end was trimmed by 5 bases and the J gene end by 6 bases; junction bases not matched to a gene: 11. CDR3 length: 17 residues. The CDR3 DNA sequence: TGTGCCAGCAGTGCGGGACAGGGGGCAAGCTTAGGTCAGCCCCAGCATTTT. Residues: CASSAGQGASLGQPQHF.